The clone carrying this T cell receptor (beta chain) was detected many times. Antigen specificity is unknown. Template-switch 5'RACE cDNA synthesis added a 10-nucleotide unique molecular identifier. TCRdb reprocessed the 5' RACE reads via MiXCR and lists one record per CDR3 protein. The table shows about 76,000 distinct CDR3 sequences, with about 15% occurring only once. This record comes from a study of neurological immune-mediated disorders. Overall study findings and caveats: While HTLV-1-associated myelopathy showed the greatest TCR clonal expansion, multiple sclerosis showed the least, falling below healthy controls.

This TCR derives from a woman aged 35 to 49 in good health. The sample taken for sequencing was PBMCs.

The CDR3 reads CSVARQKETQYF. CDR3 in DNA: TGCAGCGTTGCGCGACAGAAAGAGACCCAGTACTTC. The chain combines TRBV29-1 with TRBJ2-5; TRBD1 is a possible D gene (5 bases). The germline gives CDR1 SQVTM, CDR2 ANQGSEA. The V and J ends lost 4 bases and 3 bases respectively, with 9 bases between them. This CDR3 is 12 amino acids long.